A single sample gave rise to the 9 T cell receptor beta chains below, sequenced in a study of OX40 agonist ivuxolimab in advanced cancers. Measured with immunoSEQ multiplex PCR; TCRdb has only the in-frame clones, and not every one. The sample lists about 50,000 clones, about 93% occurring once. The input for sequencing was CD4+ or CD8+ T cells sorted from blood, taken in a trial of the OX40 agonist ivuxolimab. The receptors derive from an adult with an advanced solid tumor such as melanoma, head and neck, liver or kidney cancer.

This clone showed up just once. This chain uses TRBV9 with TRBJ1-5; TRBD1 matches at 7 bases. V lost 4 bases to trimming and J lost 5 bases; unmatched junction nucleotides: 9. The germline gives CDR1 SGDLS, CDR2 YYNGEE. There are 15 residues in the CDR3. CDR3: CASSPTDRVDQPQHF. CDR3 sequence (DNA): TGTGCCAGCAGCCCCACCGACAGGGTGGATCAGCCCCAGCATTTT.

This chain connects TRBV6-4 to TRBJ2-2; TRBD1 matches 8 bases. The CDR3 runs 14 residues. Trimming at V came to 5 bases and at J to 5 bases, leaving 4 bases not matched to a gene. Germline CDR1 reads MRHNA; CDR2 reads SNTAGT. The DNA for the CDR3 is TGTGCCAGCAGTAACCAGGGGGCTACCGGGGAGCTGTTTTTT. It translates to CASSNQGATGELFF.

This chain's CDR3 is CASSHRDRELFF. The CDR3 bases are TGTGCCAGTAGTCATCGGGACCGGGAGCTGTTTTTT. J is TRBJ2-2 and V is TRBV19, with D perhaps TRBD1 or TRBD2 (5 bases each). The V gene's germline CDR1 is LNHDA and CDR2 SQIVND (reference sequence). This CDR3 is 12 amino acids long. With 5 bases removed from V and 9 bases from J, the gap between germline ends came to 10 bases.

The chain has TRBV19 and TRBJ1-1; maybe TRBD1 (5 bases). The CDR3 is made up of 12 amino acids. The germline V and J ends were trimmed by 3 bases and 6 bases, with 8 bases remaining between them. Germline assignment: CDR1 LNHDA and CDR2 SQIVND (reference sequence). As DNA, the CDR3 is TGTGCCAGTAGTATGGACACGGCTGAAGCTTTCTTT. Amino acid sequence: CASSMDTAEAFF.

The DNA for the CDR3 is TGTGCCAGCAGTTACCCAACAGGGGTGGGGACTGAAGCTTTCTTT. This gives the protein CASSYPTGVGTEAFF. This chain uses TRBV6-5 with TRBJ1-1, with 7 bases that match TRBD1. CDR3 length: 15 residues. V shed 2 bases and J 5 bases; nucleotides not matched to a gene: 8. Germline CDR1 is MNHEY and CDR2 is SVGAGI.

V and J are TRBV7-9 and TRBJ1-4; 10 bases are a match to TRBD1. The CDR3 extends over 19 amino acids. V shed 5 bases and J 1 base; nucleotides not matched to a gene: 13. CDR1 and CDR2 (germline): SEHNR, FQNEAQ (reference sequence). The CDR3, as DNA: TGTGCCAGCAGCCACCGGGGGGACAGGGGTCCCTTAACTAATGAAAAACTGTTTTTT. As protein: CASSHRGDRGPLTNEKLFF.

The V and J genes are TRBV11-2 and TRBJ2-1, with TRBD2 matching over 10 bases. Germline V gene lookup returns CDR1 SGHAT and CDR2 FQNNGV. CDR3 length: 17 residues. Trimming removed 3 bases from V and 4 bases from J; junction bases left unmatched: 9. For the CDR3, the DNA is TGTGCCAGCAGCTTCCTGCGCGGACTAGCGGAATACAATGAGCAGTTCTTC. This codes for CASSFLRGLAEYNEQFF. Supplemented by reference TRBV11-2 and TRBJ2-1, the full variable domain reads EAGVAQSPRYKIIEKRQSVAFWCNPISGHATLYWYQQILGQGPKLLIQFQNNGVVDDSQLPKDRFSAERLKGVDSTLKIQPAKLEDSAVYLCASSFLRGLAEYNEQFFGPGTRLTVL.

The V and J genes are TRBV7-8 and TRBJ2-3, with TRBD2 matching 8 bases. V shed 5 bases, J shed 0 bases, and the junction held 10 bases outside the gene matches. This CDR3 comprises 17 residues. The germline CDR1 and CDR2 sequences are SGHVS and FQNEAQ. CDR3 sequence: CASSQTLAGWSTDTQYF. As DNA, the CDR3 is TGTGCCAGCAGCCAAACCTTAGCGGGATGGAGCACAGATACGCAGTATTTT.

The chain recombines TRBV2 with TRBJ2-1; tentatively, D is TRBD2 (5 bases). V was shortened by 5 bases and J by 10 bases, with 15 bases between the two germline ends. This CDR3 spans 13 amino acids. The germline V gene encodes CDR1 SNHLY and CDR2 FYNNEI. CDR3 amino acids: CASSRLIGREQFF. The CDR3 DNA reads TGTGCCAGCAGTAGACTCATTGGGAGAGAGCAGTTCTTC.